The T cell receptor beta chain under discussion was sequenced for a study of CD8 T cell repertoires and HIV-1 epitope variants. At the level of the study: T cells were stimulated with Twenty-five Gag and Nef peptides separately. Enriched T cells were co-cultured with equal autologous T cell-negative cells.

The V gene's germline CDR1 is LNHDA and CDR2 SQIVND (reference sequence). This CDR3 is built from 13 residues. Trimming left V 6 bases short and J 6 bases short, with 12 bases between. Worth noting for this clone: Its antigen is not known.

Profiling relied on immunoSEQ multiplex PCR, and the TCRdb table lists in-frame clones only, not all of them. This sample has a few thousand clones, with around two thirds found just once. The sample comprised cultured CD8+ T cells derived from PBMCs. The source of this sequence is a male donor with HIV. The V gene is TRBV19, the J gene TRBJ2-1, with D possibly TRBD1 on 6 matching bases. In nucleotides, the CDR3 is TGTGCCAGTAGCAGGGGTGAGGGCAATGAGCAGTTCTTC. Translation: CASSRGEGNEQFF.